These 22 T cell receptor beta chains were all obtained from the same sample, sequenced in a study of blood T cell repertoires in COVID-19. The repertoire was sequenced with immunoSEQ multiplex PCR; TCRdb's copy has only in-frame clones and lacks some. The sample has a few hundred thousand clones; around 83% are singletons. Sample: peripheral blood. The receptor source for this set is a man aged 45 to 65 with active or convalescent COVID-19.

This clone was seen only once. The chain joins TRBV12-3 or TRBV12-4 to TRBJ2-7, with D maybe TRBD2 (6 bases). V was clipped by 7 bases and J by 4 bases, with 11 bases between them. The CDR3 totals 12 residues. CDR3 bases: TGTGCCAGCACCGCGGGACCATACGAGCAGTACTTC. Its translation: CASTAGPYEQYF.

V gene TRBV24-1 combines with J gene TRBJ2-2; possibly TRBD2 for D (5 bases). Germline CDR1 reads KGHDR; CDR2 reads SFDVKD. Trimming took off 10 bases at V and 6 bases at J, with 11 bases between the two ends. This CDR3 contains 12 residues. The CDR3 region is CATRGFAGELFF. The CDR3 nucleotides read TGTGCCACACGGGGTTTTGCCGGGGAGCTGTTTTTT.

As for this clone: This sample also contains other DNA sequences that code for the same CDR3. V usage is TRBV14 and J usage is TRBJ1-1; the D is unclear. Germline V gives CDR1 SGHDN, CDR2 FVKESK. V dropped 1 base and J dropped 3 bases, with 9 bases sitting between them. CDR3 length: 14 residues. The CDR3 is CASSQVGRDTEAFF. The CDR3 bases are TGTGCCAGCAGCCAAGTAGGGAGGGACACTGAAGCTTTCTTT.

This clone was recorded many times. The V call is TRBV13, the J call TRBJ1-1; maybe TRBD1 (5 bases). V gave up 5 bases and J gave up 8 bases, with 9 bases separating them. Germline assignment: CDR1 PRHDT and CDR2 FYEKMQ (reference sequence). The length of the CDR3 is 11 residues. In DNA form, the CDR3 reads TGTGCCAGCAGCGAAGACAGCGAAGCTTTCTTT. This sequence encodes CASSEDSEAFF.

The chain recombines TRBV29-1 with TRBJ2-2, with 7 bases matching TRBD1. The junction had 6 bases not matched to a gene; V was cut back by 4 bases and J by 7 bases. The CDR3 consists of 13 residues. Germline V gives CDR1 SQVTM, CDR2 ANQGSEA. The CDR3 nucleotides read TGCAGCGTTGGACAGGGCTCTGTCGGGGAGCTGTTTTTT. Protein: CSVGQGSVGELFF.

The chain carries TRBV7-9 and TRBJ2-1; D possibly corresponds to TRBD2 (5 bases). The CDR3 consists of 15 residues. The V end lost 2 bases, the J end lost 3 bases, and 11 bases lay between the germline ends. Per germline, CDR1 SEHNR and CDR2 FQNEAQ (reference sequence). CDR3 in amino acids: CASSLTGSFYNEQFF. Here the CDR3 DNA reads TGTGCCAGCAGCTTAACGGGAAGTTTCTACAATGAGCAGTTCTTC.

CDR3 nucleotides: TGCGCCAGCAGCGCACAGAGTGTAGCGGGGGAGCTGTTTTTT. It translates to CASSAQSVAGELFF. This chain uses TRBV5-1 with TRBJ2-2, with D possibly being TRBD2 (5 bases). Germline V gene lookup returns CDR1 SGHRS and CDR2 YFSETQ. The CDR3 contains 14 residues. Deletions cut 4 bases from V and 8 bases from J, with 15 bases between.

The rearrangement uses TRBV2 and TRBJ1-6; TRBD1 aligns across 9 bases. From germline, CDR1 is SNHLY and CDR2 FYNNEI. This CDR3 region has 16 residues. With 4 bases clipped from V and 1 base from J, the junction kept 2 bases outside the gene matches. CDR3 in amino acids: CASSGGTGSYNSPLHF. CDR3 DNA sequence: TGTGCCAGCAGTGGCGGGACAGGGTCCTATAATTCACCCCTCCACTTT.

CDR3 nucleotides: TGTGCCAGCAGTGAGAGAGGGAACTCCTACGAGCAGTACGTC. It codes for CASSERGNSYEQYV. This sequence joins TRBV6-1 and TRBJ2-7, with TRBD2 as a possible D gene (5 bases). Per the germline V gene, CDR1 is MNHNS and CDR2 is SASEGT. V was trimmed by 3 bases and J by 0 bases, leaving 9 bases between them. The CDR3 is 14 residues long.

This clone was seen once. CDR3 in amino acids: CASSSTVSPNIQYF. The CDR3 coding sequence is TGTGCCAGCAGTTCTACAGTGTCTCCAAACATTCAGTACTTC. This chain uses TRBV7-8 with TRBJ2-4; no reliable D call. This CDR3 is 14 amino acids long. Germline V gives CDR1 SGHVS, CDR2 FQNEAQ. V lost 6 bases and J 6 bases, leaving 15 bases between the germline ends.

This chain uses TRBV18 with TRBJ2-1; tentative D call: TRBD1 (7 bases). The germline CDR1 and CDR2 sequences are KGHSH and LQKENI. With 2 bases removed from V and 7 bases from J, the gap between germline ends came to 21 bases. The CDR3 loop spans 17 amino acids. CDR3 DNA sequence: TGTGCCAGCTCACCAGCGGACAGGATGGCTGGGAGGAATGAGCAGTTCTTC. Translated, it gives CASSPADRMAGRNEQFF. Filled out from reference TRBV18 and TRBJ2-1, the complete variable domain reads NAGVMQNPRHLVRRRGQEARLRCSPMKGHSHVYWYRQLPEEGLKFMVYLQKENIIDESGMPKERFSAEFPKEGPSILRIQQVVRGDSAAYFCASSPADRMAGRNEQFFGPGTRLTVL.

The chain links TRBV28 to TRBJ1-2; TRBD1 might be the D (6 bases). The CDR3 consists of 16 residues. CDR1 and CDR2 from the germline V gene are MDHEN and SYDVKM. The V gene lost 6 bases and the J gene lost 4 bases, with 21 bases spanning the gap. The CDR3 is CASSPTRGGSGYGYTF. In DNA, the CDR3 is TGTGCCAGCAGCCCCACGAGGGGGGGCTCGGGCTATGGCTACACCTTC.

This clone has just a few counts. The rearrangement joins TRBV20-1 to TRBJ1-5; no clear D gene. Trimming removed 5 bases at V and 11 bases at J, with 13 bases between. Germline V CDR1 and CDR2: DFQATT, SNEGSKA (reference sequence). The length of the CDR3 is 11 residues. CDR3 protein: CSAVRGMTQHF. The CDR3 nucleotides are TGCAGTGCTGTACGGGGTATGACCCAGCATTTT.

V gene TRBV10-2 combines with J gene TRBJ1-2; D call uncertain. Trimming removed 0 bases from V and 1 base from J, with 15 bases in between. CDR1 WSHSY and CDR2 SAAADI come from the germline V gene. This CDR3 is built from 17 residues. CDR3 DNA sequence: TGCGCCAGCAGTGAGTCGGGCAGCCCGCCCAATAACTATGGCTACACCTTC. Its translation: CASSESGSPPNNYGYTF.

The chain recombines TRBV5-1 with TRBJ2-5; no clear D gene. This CDR3 region has 14 residues. Trimming shortened V by 1 base and J by 5 bases, and 12 bases separated the two germline ends. CDR1 is SGHRS, CDR2 YFSETQ, per germline. CDR3: CASSLIWAQETQYF. CDR3 in DNA: TGCGCCAGCAGCTTGATATGGGCGCAGGAGACCCAGTACTTC. The variable domain in full, completed from reference TRBV5-1 and TRBJ2-5, reads KAGVTQTPRYLIKTRGQQVTLSCSPISGHRSVSWYQQTPGQGLQFLFEYFSETQRNKGNFPGRFSGRQFSNSRSEMNVSTLELGDSALYLCASSLIWAQETQYFGPGTRLLVL.

V and J are TRBV15 and TRBJ2-5, with 8 bases that match TRBD1. Germline V lookup: CDR1 LNHNV, CDR2 YYDKDF (reference sequence). J lost 5 bases, V lost 0 bases, and 8 bases had no gene match. This CDR3 is 16 amino acids long. The CDR3 region has the DNA TGTGCCACCAGCAGAGATTTAACGCCAGGGGGCGAGACCCAGTACTTC. Translated, it gives CATSRDLTPGGETQYF.

The J gene is TRBJ2-3, the V gene TRBV30, with D maybe TRBD1 (5 bases). The V gene's germline CDR1 is GTSNPN and CDR2 SVGIG (reference sequence). The CDR3 runs 13 residues. The V and J ends lost 5 bases and 0 bases respectively, with 9 bases between them. CDR3 amino acids: CAWSGPSTDTQYF. DNA of the CDR3: TGTGCCTGGTCAGGGCCTAGCACAGATACGCAGTATTTT.

This chain joins TRBV9 and TRBJ1-3, with 8 bases matching TRBD1. Germline V lookup: CDR1 SGDLS, CDR2 YYNGEE. There are 17 residues in the CDR3. Trimming at V came to 4 bases and at J to 6 bases, leaving 15 bases not matched to a gene. The chain's CDR3 is CASSPGGRGLKENTIYF. For the CDR3, the DNA is TGTGCCAGCAGCCCCGGTGGCAGGGGGCTTAAGGAAAACACCATATATTTT.

The CDR3 protein is CASSLETSGGANEQFF. Here the CDR3 DNA reads TGTGCCAGCAGCTTGGAGACTAGCGGGGGGGCGAATGAGCAGTTCTTC. This chain uses TRBV5-6 with TRBJ2-1; 14 bases line up with TRBD2. The CDR3 length is 16 residues. The germline V gene encodes CDR1 SGHDT and CDR2 YYEEEE. The junction had 3 bases not matched to a gene; V was cut back by 0 bases and J by 7 bases.

V and J are TRBV5-1 and TRBJ2-5, with 7 bases lining up with TRBD2. J was trimmed by 1 base and V by 2 bases; bases with no gene match: 2. Germline V gives CDR1 SGHRS, CDR2 YFSETQ. CDR3 size: 14 residues. The CDR3 sequence: CASSFWTSQETQYF. The DNA for the CDR3 is TGCGCCAGCAGCTTCTGGACTAGCCAAGAGACCCAGTACTTC.

V usage is TRBV6-2 or TRBV6-3 and J usage is TRBJ2-3; 12 bases are a match to TRBD1. The CDR3 consists of 14 residues. The germline gives CDR1 MNHEY, CDR2 SVGEGT. J lost 4 bases, V lost 5 bases, and 1 base had no gene match. The CDR3 region has the DNA TGTGCCAGCAGTGGGACAGGGGGCGCAGATACGCAGTATTTT. Its protein is CASSGTGGADTQYF.

This chain links TRBV6-6 with TRBJ2-5; TRBD1 is a possible D gene (6 bases). Germline V gene lookup returns CDR1 MNHNY and CDR2 SVGAGI (reference sequence). Trimming took off 6 bases at V and 0 bases at J, with 14 bases between the two ends. CDR3 size: 15 residues. The CDR3 is CASRSDSWYQETQYF. DNA for the CDR3: TGTGCCAGCAGATCGGACAGCTGGTACCAAGAGACCCAGTACTTC.